Given below is one T cell receptor (beta chain) in context. The antigen remains undetermined. This sample is part of a study of cytomegalovirus exposure and HLA in healthy donors. Germline-derived CDR1 and CDR2 are MNHNS and SASEGT. The CDR3 is made up of 14 amino acids. General study results and limits: In a later analysis, specific HLA alleles were associated with 15,000 to 20,000 TCR beta sequences at a 0.05 false discovery rate.

A multiplex PCR was run with 60 Vbeta primers and 13 Jbeta primers. The repertoire was sequenced with immunoSEQ multiplex PCR; TCRdb's copy has only in-frame clones and lacks some. This table has 150,000 to 250,000 clones, just over 75% appearing once. What was sequenced was PBMCs. The clonotype comes from a man younger than 40 in good health and CMV-seronegative. V and J are TRBV6-1 and TRBJ2-3; possible D gene TRBD2, 6 bases. CDR3 protein: CAALGTPFPDTQYF. The CDR3 DNA is TGTGCAGCCCTGGGGACTCCATTTCCAGATACGCAGTATTTT.